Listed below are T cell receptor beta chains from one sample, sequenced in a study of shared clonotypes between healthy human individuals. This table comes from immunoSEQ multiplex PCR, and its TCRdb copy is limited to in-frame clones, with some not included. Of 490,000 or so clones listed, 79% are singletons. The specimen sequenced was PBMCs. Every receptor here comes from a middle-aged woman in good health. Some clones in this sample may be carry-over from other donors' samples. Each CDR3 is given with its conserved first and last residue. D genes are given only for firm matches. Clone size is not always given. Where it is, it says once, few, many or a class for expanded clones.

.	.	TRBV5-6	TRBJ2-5	TGTGCCAGCAGCCCCGGGACCGCTGGGGAGACCCAGTACTTC	CASSPGTAGETQYF
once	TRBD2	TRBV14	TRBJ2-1	TGTGCCAGGATAAAATGGACTAGCGGGAATGACAATGAGCAGTTCTTC	CARIKWTSGNDNEQFF
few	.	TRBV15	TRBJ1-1	TGTGCCACCAGCAGGGGGCGTAAGACTGAAGCTTTCTTT	CATSRGRKTEAFF
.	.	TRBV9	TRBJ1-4	TGTGCCAGCAGCGCAGGACCCAACGCGGTGGAAAAACTGTTTTTT	CASSAGPNAVEKLFF
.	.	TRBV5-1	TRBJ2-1	TGCGCCAGCAGCTTGGACGGATTAACCTACAATGAGCAGTTCTTC	CASSLDGLTYNEQFF
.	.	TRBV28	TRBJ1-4	TGTGCCAGCACCCCTAGCACAGCGCGCGAAAAACTGTTTTTT	CASTPSTAREKLFF
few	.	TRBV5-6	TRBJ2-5	TGTGCCAGCAGTTCAGGTCGGGGGGCCAGGGAAGAGACCCAGTACTTC	CASSSGRGAREETQYF
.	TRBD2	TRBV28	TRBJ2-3	TGTGCCAGCAGTTTAATAGTACTAGCGGGAGGGTTGGGCACAGATACGCAGTATTTT	CASSLIVLAGGLGTDTQYF
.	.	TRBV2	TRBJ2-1	TGTGCCAGCAGGGAACTTACTAGCTCCTACAATGAGCAGTTCTTC	CASRELTSSYNEQFF
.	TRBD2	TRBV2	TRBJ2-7	TGTGCCAGCAGGGGGACTAGCGGGAGGACGGTGGACGAGCAGTACTTC	CASRGTSGRTVDEQYF
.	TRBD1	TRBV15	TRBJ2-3	TGTGCCACCAGCATCATAGGGGGGTTCAGGGGGCTTTCAGATACGCAGTATTTT	CATSIIGGFRGLSDTQYF
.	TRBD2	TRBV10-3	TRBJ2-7	TGTGCCATCAGTGACCGGGCTAGCGGGGACGAGCAGTACTTC	CAISDRASGDEQYF
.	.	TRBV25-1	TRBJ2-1	TGTGCCAGCAGTGCAGCCGGACTCCGATACAATGAGCAGTTCTTC	CASSAAGLRYNEQFF
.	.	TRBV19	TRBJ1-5	TGTGCCAGTAGTATAGGGGGGACGATGAATCAGCCCCAGCATTTT	CASSIGGTMNQPQHF
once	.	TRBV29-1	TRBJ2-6	TGCAGCGTTGAAGCTGGTGGGGCCAACGTCCTGACTTTC	CSVEAGGANVLTF
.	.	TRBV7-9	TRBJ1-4	TGTGCCAGCAGCACCCGGACACGCCGAAGGGAAAAACTGTTTTTT	CASSTRTRRREKLFF
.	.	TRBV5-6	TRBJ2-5	TGTGCCAGCAGGCTGAGAAACAGCTGGTCAGAGCAGTACTTC	CASRLRNSWSEQYF
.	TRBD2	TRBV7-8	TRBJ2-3	TGTGCCAGCAGCTTAGGCGCGACTAGCGGGAGGGCCCCAGATACGCAGTATTTT	CASSLGATSGRAPDTQYF
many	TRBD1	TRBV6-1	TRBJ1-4	TGTGCCAGCAGCGACTACGGGACAGGGAGTGAAAAACTGTTTTTT	CASSDYGTGSEKLFF
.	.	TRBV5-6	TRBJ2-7	TGTGCCAGCAGCTTGGTTTCCCTGGGGCCCTACGAGCAGTACTTC	CASSLVSLGPYEQYF
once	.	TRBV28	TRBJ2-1	TGTGCCAGCAGTTCCCCCGACAGGGACTATGAGCAGTTCTTC	CASSSPDRDYEQFF
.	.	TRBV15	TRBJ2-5	TGTGCCACCAGCAGAGGAAGGAGGGCAGGGGGTAACCAAGAGACCCAGTACTTC	CATSRGRRAGGNQETQYF
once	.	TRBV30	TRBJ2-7	TGTGCCTGGAGTGGTAACTACGAGCAGTACTTC	CAWSGNYEQYF
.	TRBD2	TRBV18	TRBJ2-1	TGTGCCAGCTCACCAGGACTAGATCAGGAGCAGTTCTTC	CASSPGLDQEQFF
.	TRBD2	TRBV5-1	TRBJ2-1	TGCGCCAGCAGCTTTAGCGGGAGGTTCGTAGATGAGCAGTTCTTC	CASSFSGRFVDEQFF
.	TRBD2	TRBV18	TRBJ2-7	TGTGCCAGCTCAGTTAGCGGGAGCCAGCTCTACGAGCAGTACTTC	CASSVSGSQLYEQYF
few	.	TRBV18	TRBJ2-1	TGTGCCAGCTCACCAGCCGCGCTCAACAATGAGCGGTTCTTC	CASSPAALNNERFF
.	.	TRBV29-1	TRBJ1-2	TGCAGCGTTGAAAGGTCAGATTCTAACTATGGCTACACCTTC	CSVERSDSNYGYTF
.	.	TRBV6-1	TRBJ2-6	TGTGCCAGCGAACTATCTGGGGCCAACGTCCTGACTTTC	CASELSGANVLTF
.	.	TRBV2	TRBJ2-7	TGTGCCAGCAGTGAGATCGGTCGTGCGCTCGAGCAGTACTTC	CASSEIGRALEQYF
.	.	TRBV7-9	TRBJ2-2	TGTGCCAGCAGCTTAGCTCAGGGGAACGCCGGGGAGCTGTTTTTT	CASSLAQGNAGELFF
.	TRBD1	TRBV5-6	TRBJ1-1	TGTGCCAGCAGTGGACAGGGAAGGTTGCTGGCAAGCAGTAACACTGAAGCTTTCTTT	CASSGQGRLLASSNTEAFF
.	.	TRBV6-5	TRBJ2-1	TGTGCCAGCAGTTACCTCGGGCAGGGTAAGAACAATGAGCAGTTCTTC	CASSYLGQGKNNEQFF
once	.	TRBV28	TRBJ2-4	TGTGCCAGCGGTACGCCCGGGAGACTAGCCAAAAACATTCAGTACTTC	CASGTPGRLAKNIQYF
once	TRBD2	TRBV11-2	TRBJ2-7	TGTGCCAGCAGCTCCCAGGGCGGGAGTTTCTACGAGCAGTACTTC	CASSSQGGSFYEQYF
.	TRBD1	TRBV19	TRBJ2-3	TGTGCCAGTAGTATGGGGCAGGGGGCAATTGCAGATACGCAGTATTTT	CASSMGQGAIADTQYF
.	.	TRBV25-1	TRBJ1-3	TGTGCCAGCAGTGAAGATCAGGACTCTGGAAACACCATATATTTT	CASSEDQDSGNTIYF
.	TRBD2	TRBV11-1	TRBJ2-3	TGTGCCAGCAGCTCTTATGGGACTAGCGGGCTTACAGATACGCAGTATTTT	CASSSYGTSGLTDTQYF
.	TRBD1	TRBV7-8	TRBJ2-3	TGTGCCAGCTGCCTCCGGGACAGGGGCACAGATACGCAGTATTTT	CASCLRDRGTDTQYF
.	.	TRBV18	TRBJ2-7	TGTGCCACCGGGGGAAGCTCCTACGAGCAGTACTTC	CATGGSSYEQYF
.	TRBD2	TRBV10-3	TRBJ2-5	TGTGCCATCAGCCCGGGACTACTAGAGGAGACCCAGTACTTC	CAISPGLLEETQYF
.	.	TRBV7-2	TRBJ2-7	TGTGCCAGCAGCTTAGGGGTACTAGCTGATACCTACGAGCAGTACTTC	CASSLGVLADTYEQYF
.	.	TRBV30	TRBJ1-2	TGTGCCTGGAGTTTCGGGGGACCCTATGGCTACACCTTC	CAWSFGGPYGYTF
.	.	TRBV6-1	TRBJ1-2	TGTGCCAGCCGAAACCACAGGGTAGACTATGGCTACACCTTC	CASRNHRVDYGYTF
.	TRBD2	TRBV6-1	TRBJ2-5	TGTGCCAGCAGCCTAGCGGTCCAAGAGACCCAGTACTTC	CASSLAVQETQYF
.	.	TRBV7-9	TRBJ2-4	TGTGCCAGCAGCTTTCCTGGAGGGGCCAAAAACATTCAGTACTTC	CASSFPGGAKNIQYF
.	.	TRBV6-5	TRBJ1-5	TGTGCCAGCAGCCTCAGACAGGCAGGGCAGCCCCAGCATTTT	CASSLRQAGQPQHF
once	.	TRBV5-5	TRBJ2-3	TGTGCCAGCAGCGCCCGACTCGCTAGCACAGATACGCAGTATTTT	CASSARLASTDTQYF
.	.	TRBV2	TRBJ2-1	TGTGCCAGCAGTGAATCGTGGACAGCGGGAAATGAGCAGTTCTTC	CASSESWTAGNEQFF
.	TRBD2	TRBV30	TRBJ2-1	TGTGCCTGGAGTGTACGGGGGGTAGCGGGAGGATACAATGAGCAGTTCTTC	CAWSVRGVAGGYNEQFF
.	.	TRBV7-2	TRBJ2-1	TGTGCCAGCAGCTTCTACAGGGACAATGAGCAGTTCTTC	CASSFYRDNEQFF
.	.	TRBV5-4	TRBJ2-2	TGTGCCAGCAGGCGCGCCGGGACGAGGGGGGGCACCGGGGAGCTGTTTTTT	CASRRAGTRGGTGELFF
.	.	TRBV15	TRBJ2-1	TGTGCCACCAGCAGGGAGTCTGGTGCCTACAATGAGCAGTTCTTC	CATSRESGAYNEQFF
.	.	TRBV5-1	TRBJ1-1	TGCGCCAGCAGCGTCCGGGACAATTCTGCCACTGAAGCTTTCTTT	CASSVRDNSATEAFF